This T cell receptor (beta chain) derives from a study of blood T cell repertoires in COVID-19. Study-level information: Spain, Italy and the United States supplied samples that represented acute and convalescent COVID-19. T cells, B-cell-depleted T cells, or PBMCs provided the cDNA or gDNA that served as material.

Trimming removed 5 bases at V and 0 bases at J, with 13 bases between. The CDR3 covers 15 residues. Germline CDR1 and CDR2: SQVTM and ANQGSEA. Authors' data handling: Counts of nucleated cells, estimated from reference gene primer amplification, were obtained. Clones were sequenced by immunoSEQ multiplex PCR, and TCRdb holds only the in-frame ones, with some missing. D and trimming were read from the DNA, whereas the V and J calls and clone size are those reported in that table. The sample holds 95,000 to 110,000 clones, about 90% seen once. The chain is built from TRBV29-1 and TRBJ2-2; D perhaps matches TRBD2 (5 bases). Sequenced material: peripheral blood. The receptor comes from a man aged 40-49 years with active or convalescent COVID-19. The CDR3 sequence is CSVRLSPTNTGELFF. As DNA, the CDR3 is TGCAGCGTTCGACTAAGCCCCACGAACACCGGGGAGCTGTTTTTT.